These T cell receptor beta chains were read from a single sample in a study of T-cell memory formation after mild COVID-19. Each CDR3 protein gets one entry after TCRdb re-called the 5' RACE reads with MiXCR. Altogether 400,000 or so distinct CDR3 sequences are present, 15% to 25% being singletons, with the ten largest covering about 8.8%. The sample taken for sequencing was PBMCs or a T cell subset sorted from them (not recorded which). All receptors come from an adult woman who had mild COVID-19 (a few samples of this study predate the infection). Cell type and time point are not known. CDR3s leave out the opening cysteine and the closing phenylalanine or tryptophan. For some rows the clone size is stated as once, few or many, or as a class when expanded; others skip it.

few,TRBJ1-1,TRBV19,ASSIDLGDTEAF
NA,TRBJ2-3,TRBV6-2/TRBV6-3,ASSTTSGSTTDTQY
few,TRBJ2-2,TRBV4-2,ASSVAGGPRELF
few,TRBJ2-7,TRBV4-2,ASSRLAGVMYYEQY
few,TRBJ1-5,TRBV7-6,ASSLGPGGDQPQH
once,TRBJ2-2,TRBV20-1,SARVHTSTGELF
NA,TRBJ2-3,TRBV15,ATSRLAPRARDTQY
NA,TRBJ2-7,TRBV5-1,ASSLDPGLRGEQY
NA,TRBJ2-7,TRBV6-2/TRBV6-3,ASSYPTSGRTYEQY
few,TRBJ2-1,TRBV12-3/TRBV12-4,ASSSILDNEQF
many,TRBJ1-1,TRBV7-2,ASSNPRVGGTEAF
NA,TRBJ1-1,TRBV18,ASSPGVHTEAF
NA,TRBJ2-7,TRBV27,ASSPYRGRYEQY
few,TRBJ2-7,TRBV12-3/TRBV12-4,ASTPGRGHSYEQY